This T cell receptor (beta chain) is from a study of T-cell reconstitution after alpha-beta-depleted transplantation in children (dated by TCRdb to the mid-2010s). Looking at the study overall: Using TCR repertoire profiling, the study followed T-cell immune reconstitution in a quantitative way in children after TCRalphabeta/CD19-depleted allogeneic hematopoietic cell transplantation.

This clonotype was observed a handful of times. Its antigen target is currently unknown. Nothing much larger sits one base from this clone, and base qualities are not available. The germline V gene (reference sequence) specifies LNHNV as CDR1 and YYDKDF as CDR2. The CDR3 has 15 amino acids, counting the end cysteine and phenylalanine. Only the CDR3 DNA is retained, 45 bases long and in frame from the first base. V sheds 6 bases and J sheds 6 bases, leaving 18 bases between their ends. Library preparation employed PCR. The sample was run on an Illumina HiSeq 2500. Molecular barcoding was employed in the preparation of TCR libraries, with unique molecular identifiers being used to normalize TCRbeta repertoire quantification. TCRdb trimmed public reads at Q25 via fastp, called clones via MiXCR and kept in-frame beta chains. Identical CDR3 proteins give one entry, which carries the most common genes and DNA. For this sample the table gives roughly 300,000 distinct CDR3 sequences, of which 9.5% to 10% were detected only once. The ten largest clones add up to 10% of the sample.

Source: PBMCs from the stem cell graft donor, taken from the stem cell graft. The source is a human donor who donated a stem cell graft to a child with SCID. The sequence links TRBV15 to TRBJ2-1, with TRBD1 perhaps the D gene, on 6 matching bases. In nucleotide form, the sequence is TGTGCCACCAGGGCGGATGACAGGTCGGGCAATGAGCAGTTCTTC. Translated, this is CATRADDRSGNEQFF.